The 12 T cell receptor beta chains reported below all come from one sample, sequenced in a study of T-cell memory formation after mild COVID-19. TCRdb reprocessed the 5' RACE reads via MiXCR and lists one record per CDR3 protein. The sample has about 38,000 distinct CDR3 sequences, roughly an eighth seen once. Sequenced sample: PBMCs or a T cell subset sorted from them (not recorded which). The receptors here all came from a young man who had mild COVID-19 (a few samples of this study predate the infection). Cell type and time point are not known.

This clonotype was seen at least ten times. The rearrangement links TRBV24-1 to TRBJ2-5; TRBD1 is a possible D gene (6 bases). The CDR3 contains 15 residues. Germline V CDR1 and CDR2: KGHDR, SFDVKD. Trimming removed 2 bases from V and 1 base from J, with 10 bases in between. The CDR3 region is CATSDSRGSQETQYF. Written as DNA, the CDR3 is TGTGCCACCAGTGATTCCAGGGGTTCCCAAGAGACCCAGTACTTC.

This clonotype has ten or more counts. The J gene is TRBJ2-5, the V gene TRBV27; D unclear. CDR1 is MNHEY and CDR2 is SMNVEV in the germline V gene (reference sequence). The CDR3 length is 14 residues. The V gene lost 0 bases and the J gene lost 9 bases, with 14 bases spanning the gap. The CDR3 region has the DNA TGTGCCAGCAGTTTATCGTCTGCCGCATGGGCCCAGTACTTC. Translating it yields CASSLSSAAWAQYF.

This clonotype was seen many times. The chain combines TRBV6-5 with TRBJ2-7; 7 bases map to TRBD2. The CDR3 extends over 15 amino acids. The germline V gene has CDR1 MNHEY and CDR2 SVGAGI. The V segment lost 0 bases and the J segment 0 bases; nucleotides outside the gene matches: 2. CDR3 sequence reads: CASSYSPSGSYEQYF. The CDR3 DNA follows: TGTGCCAGCAGTTACTCGCCTAGCGGCTCCTACGAGCAGTACTTC.

This clonotype was detected many times. V usage is TRBV6-4 and J usage is TRBJ2-2; D gene unclear. The germline V and J ends were trimmed by 5 bases and 2 bases, with 6 bases remaining between them. In germline, CDR1 is MRHNA, CDR2 SNTAGT. This CDR3 has 13 residues. The CDR3 DNA reads TGTGCCAGCAGTCACACCAACACCGGGGAGCTGTTTTTT. Its protein product is CASSHTNTGELFF.

This clonotype was seen repeatedly, ten times or more. The genes are TRBV5-1 and TRBJ2-1; 12 nucleotides line up with TRBD2. From germline, CDR1 is SGHRS and CDR2 YFSETQ. CDR3 size: 16 residues. Trimming took 4 bases from V and 8 from J; bases not matched to a gene: 10. CDR3 loop: CASSTLLAGGVDEQFF. The CDR3 coding sequence is TGCGCCAGCAGCACTCTACTAGCGGGGGGTGTCGATGAGCAGTTCTTC.

There are many counts of this clonotype. The CDR3 reads CASSARRWNNSGNTIYF. The CDR3 DNA follows: TGTGCCAGCAGCGCCCGACGCTGGAATAACTCTGGAAACACCATATATTTT. The chain employs TRBV4-2 and TRBJ1-3; D gene uncertain. The germline V and J ends were trimmed by 5 bases and 0 bases, with 17 bases remaining between them. Per the germline V gene, CDR1 is LGHNA and CDR2 is YNFKEQ. This CDR3 spans 17 amino acids.

This clonotype was counted ten times or more. V gene TRBV24-1 combines with J gene TRBJ1-1, with a tentative D call TRBD1 (5 bases). The CDR3 contains 13 residues. CDR1 and CDR2 (germline): KGHDR, SFDVKD. V was pared by 4 bases and J by 6 bases, with 11 bases between. The CDR3 region is CATSDPGAPEAFF. DNA for the CDR3: TGTGCCACCAGTGACCCCGGGGCACCTGAAGCTTTCTTT.

This clonotype came up a few times. The chain employs TRBV10-3 and TRBJ1-2; a possible D gene is TRBD1 (6 bases). Trimming pared 3 bases from V and 8 bases from J, leaving 19 bases between. There are 15 residues in the CDR3. The V gene's germline CDR1 is ENHRY and CDR2 SYGVKD. The DNA for the CDR3 is TGTGCCATCAGTGACTCAGGGGACGACATTCGGGGCTACACCTTC. Amino acid sequence: CAISDSGDDIRGYTF.

This clonotype was counted many times. The rearrangement joins TRBV7-2 to TRBJ1-5; D not certain. This CDR3 spans 13 amino acids. V was clipped by 5 bases and J by 7 bases, with 12 bases between them. From germline, CDR1 is SGHTA and CDR2 FQGNSA. Here the CDR3 reads CASSAQPDQPQHF. The CDR3 DNA is TGTGCCAGCAGCGCTCAGCCGGACCAGCCCCAGCATTTT.

This clonotype is medium-sized by share. The chain employs TRBV4-3 and TRBJ2-6; D possibly uses TRBD1 or TRBD2 (5 bases each). The CDR3 is 18 amino acids. CDR1 is LGHNA and CDR2 is YSLEER in the germline V gene. With 0 bases removed from V and 0 bases from J, the gap between germline ends came to 12 bases. This chain's CDR3 is CASSQDQKGPSGANVLTF. CDR3 DNA sequence: TGCGCCAGCAGCCAAGATCAGAAGGGACCCTCTGGGGCCAACGTCCTGACTTTC.

The sample holds many counts of this clonotype. This rearrangement joins TRBV6-5 to TRBJ1-1, with a weak D call TRBD1 (5 bases). Germline V gives CDR1 MNHEY, CDR2 SVGAGI. V lost 6 bases to trimming and J lost 0 bases, with 14 bases between them. The CDR3 extends over 15 amino acids. The DNA for the CDR3 is TGTGCCAGCAGGTGGGACCGTTCACTGAACACTGAAGCTTTCTTT. As protein: CASRWDRSLNTEAFF.

This clonotype was seen at least ten times. The chain has TRBV25-1 and TRBJ2-2; 9 nucleotides align to TRBD1. The CDR3 contains 14 residues. Looked up from germline, CDR1 is MGHDK and CDR2 is SYGVNS. V was clipped by 4 bases and J by 3 bases; unmatched bases: 0. The CDR3 DNA sequence: TGTGCCAGCAGTGGGACAGGGGACACCGGGGAGCTGTTTTTT. Amino acids: CASSGTGDTGELFF.